The T cell receptor beta chain described here comes from a study of blood T cell repertoires in COVID-19. Whole-study context: Italy, Spain and the United States were the sources of the convalescent and acute COVID-19 samples. PBMCs, B-cell-depleted T cells, or T cells provided the cDNA or gDNA that made up the material.

Per the authors' pipeline: Estimated nucleated cell counts came from reference gene primer amplification. TCRdb keeps only in-frame clones here, not all; method: immunoSEQ multiplex PCR. That table supplies the V and J calls and clone size; D and trimming were determined from the DNA. The repertoire holds 250,000 or so clones, with approximately 84% as singletons. This CDR3 region has 14 residues. Germline V gives CDR1 KGHSH, CDR2 LQKENI. Trimming shortened V by 2 bases and J by 5 bases, and 12 bases separated the two germline ends. This clone has a single count. Sequenced: peripheral blood. The TCR was taken from an elderly woman with acute or convalescent COVID-19. The J gene is TRBJ1-2, the V gene TRBV18; no firm D call. CDR3: CASSPGGRTYGYTF. In nucleotides, the CDR3 is TGTGCCAGCTCACCAGGCGGCAGGACTTATGGCTACACCTTC.